This T cell receptor beta chain derives from a study of identical twins. Study findings and constraints: Conclusions rested on cross-sectional statistics rather than following the same donors. Excess sharing by twins proved weaker in beta out-of-frame sequences. For cord blood, abundant beta clonotypes had fewer insertions, unlike memory repertoires, which showed none.

TCRdb re-derived calls from the 5' RACE reads in MiXCR, one entry per CDR3 protein. The table has approximately 1.8 million distinct CDR3 sequences, roughly 35% seen once. This CDR3 is 17 amino acids long. Germline assignment: CDR1 MNHEY and CDR2 SMNVEV (reference sequence). Trimming stripped 5 bases from V and 4 bases from J, with 23 bases between. This clonotype was picked up a small number of times. Its specificity is not known. Sequenced material: cord blood. The rearrangement joins TRBV27 to TRBJ1-2; TRBD1 is a possible D gene (6 bases). This sequence originates from a newborn girl in good health. The CDR3 nucleotides are TGTGCCAGCAGTCGCGCCCCAGACAGGTATCGGGGCTATGGCTACACCTTC. This gives the protein CASSRAPDRYRGYGYTF.